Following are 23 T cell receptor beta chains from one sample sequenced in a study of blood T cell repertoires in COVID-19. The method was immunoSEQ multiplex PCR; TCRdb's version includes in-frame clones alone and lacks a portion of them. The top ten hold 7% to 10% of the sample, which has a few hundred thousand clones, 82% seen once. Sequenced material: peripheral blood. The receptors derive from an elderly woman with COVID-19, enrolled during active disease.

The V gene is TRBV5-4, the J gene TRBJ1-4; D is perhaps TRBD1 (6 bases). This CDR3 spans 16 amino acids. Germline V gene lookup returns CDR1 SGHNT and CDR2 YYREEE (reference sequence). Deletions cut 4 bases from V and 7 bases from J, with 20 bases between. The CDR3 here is CASSDRDTGRGEKLFF. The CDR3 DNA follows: TGTGCCAGCAGCGACCGGGACACTGGACGAGGTGAAAAACTGTTTTTT. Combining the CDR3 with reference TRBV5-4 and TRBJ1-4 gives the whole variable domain ETGVTQSPTHLIKTRGQQVTLRCSSQSGHNTVSWYQQALGQGPQFIFQYYREEENGRGNFPPRFSGLQFPNYSSELNVNALELDDSALYLCASSDRDTGRGEKLFFGSGTQLSVL.

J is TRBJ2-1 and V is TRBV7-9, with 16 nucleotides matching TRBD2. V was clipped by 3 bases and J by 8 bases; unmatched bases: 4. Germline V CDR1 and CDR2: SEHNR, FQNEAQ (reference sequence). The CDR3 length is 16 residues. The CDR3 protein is CASSLGLAGGRDEQFF. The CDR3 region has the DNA TGTGCCAGCAGCTTGGGACTAGCGGGAGGGCGTGATGAGCAGTTCTTC.

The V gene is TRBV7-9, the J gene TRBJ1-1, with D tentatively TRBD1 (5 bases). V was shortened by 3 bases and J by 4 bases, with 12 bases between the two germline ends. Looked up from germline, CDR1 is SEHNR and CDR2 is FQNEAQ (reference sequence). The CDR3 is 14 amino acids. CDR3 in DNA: TGTGCCAGCAGCTTTACGGGGGGAAGCACTGAAGCTTTCTTT. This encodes CASSFTGGSTEAFF. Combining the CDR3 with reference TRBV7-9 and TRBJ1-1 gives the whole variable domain DTGVSQNPRHKITKRGQNVTFRCDPISEHNRLYWYRQTLGQGPEFLTYFQNEAQLEKSRLLSDRFSAERPKGSFSTLEIQRTEQGDSAMYLCASSFTGGSTEAFFGQGTRLTVV.

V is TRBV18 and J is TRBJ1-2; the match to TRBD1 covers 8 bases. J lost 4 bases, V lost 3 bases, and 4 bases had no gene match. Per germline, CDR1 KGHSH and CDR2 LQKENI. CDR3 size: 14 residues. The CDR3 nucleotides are TGTGCCAGCTCACCCGGACAGGGAGTCTATGGCTACACCTTC. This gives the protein CASSPGQGVYGYTF.

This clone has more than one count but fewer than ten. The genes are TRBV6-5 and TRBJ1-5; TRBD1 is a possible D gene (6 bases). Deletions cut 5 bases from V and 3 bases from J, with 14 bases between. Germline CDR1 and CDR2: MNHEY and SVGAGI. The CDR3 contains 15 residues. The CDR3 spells CASSQGSAINQPQHF. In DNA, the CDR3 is TGTGCCAGCAGTCAGGGGTCAGCCATCAATCAGCCCCAGCATTTT.

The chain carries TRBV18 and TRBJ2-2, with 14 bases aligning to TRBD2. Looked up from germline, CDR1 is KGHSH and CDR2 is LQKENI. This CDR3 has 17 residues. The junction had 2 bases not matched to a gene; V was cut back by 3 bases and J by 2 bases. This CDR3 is CASSPGLAGGNTGELFF. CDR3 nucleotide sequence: TGTGCCAGCTCACCTGGACTAGCGGGAGGTAACACCGGGGAGCTGTTTTTT.

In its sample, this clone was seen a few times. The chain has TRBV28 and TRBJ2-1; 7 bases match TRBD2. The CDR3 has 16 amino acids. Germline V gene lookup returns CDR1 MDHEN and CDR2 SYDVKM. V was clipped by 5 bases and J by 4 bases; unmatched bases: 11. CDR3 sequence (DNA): TGTGCCAGCAGTAGGAGGCGGGACTACTTATACAATGAGCAGTTCTTC. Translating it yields CASSRRRDYLYNEQFF.

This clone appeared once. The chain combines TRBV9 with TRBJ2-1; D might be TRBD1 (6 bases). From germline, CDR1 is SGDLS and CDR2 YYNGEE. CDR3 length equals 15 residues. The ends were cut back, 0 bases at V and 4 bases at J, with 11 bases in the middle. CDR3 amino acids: CASSVDRVAYNEQFF. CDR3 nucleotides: TGTGCCAGCAGCGTAGACAGGGTGGCGTACAATGAGCAGTTCTTC.

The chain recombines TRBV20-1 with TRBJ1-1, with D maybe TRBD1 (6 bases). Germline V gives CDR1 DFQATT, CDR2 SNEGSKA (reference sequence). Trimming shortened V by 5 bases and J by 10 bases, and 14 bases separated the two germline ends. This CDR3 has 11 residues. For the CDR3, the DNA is TGCAGTGCTGGCTGGGGGCAACGAGCTTTCTTT. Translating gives CSAGWGQRAFF.

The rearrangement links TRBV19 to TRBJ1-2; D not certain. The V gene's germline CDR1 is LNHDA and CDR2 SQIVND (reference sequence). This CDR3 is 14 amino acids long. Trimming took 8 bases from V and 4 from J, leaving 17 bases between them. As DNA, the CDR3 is TGTGCCAGTCATAGGGCGGGCGCGGCCTATGGCTACACCTTC. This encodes CASHRAGAAYGYTF. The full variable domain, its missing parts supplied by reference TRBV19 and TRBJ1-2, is DGGITQSPKYLFRKEGQNVTLSCEQNLNHDAMYWYRQDPGQGLRLIYYSQIVNDFQKGDIAEGYSVSREKKESFPLTVTSAQKNPTAFYLCASHRAGAAYGYTFGSGTRLTVV.

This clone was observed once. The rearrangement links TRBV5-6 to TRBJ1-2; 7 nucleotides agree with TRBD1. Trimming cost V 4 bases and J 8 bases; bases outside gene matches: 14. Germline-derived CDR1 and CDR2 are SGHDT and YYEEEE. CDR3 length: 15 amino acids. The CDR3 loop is CASSNSDTGARGYTF. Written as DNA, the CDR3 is TGTGCCAGCAGCAATAGCGACACAGGGGCGCGGGGCTACACCTTC.

CDR3 in DNA: TGTGCCAGCACCCATAGGGGCGGACTAGCGGGACGCAATGAGCAGTTCTTC. Protein product: CASTHRGGLAGRNEQFF. V is TRBV28 and J is TRBJ2-1; TRBD2 agrees at 12 bases. V dropped 7 bases and J dropped 6; count of bases not matched to a gene: 13. The germline gives CDR1 MDHEN, CDR2 SYDVKM. CDR3 length: 17 amino acids.

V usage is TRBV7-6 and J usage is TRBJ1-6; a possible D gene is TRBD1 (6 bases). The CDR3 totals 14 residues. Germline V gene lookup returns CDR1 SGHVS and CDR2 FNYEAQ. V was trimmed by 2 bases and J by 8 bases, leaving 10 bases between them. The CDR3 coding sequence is TGTGCCAGCAGCTTAACAGGGTTCGATTCACCCCTCCACTTT. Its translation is CASSLTGFDSPLHF.

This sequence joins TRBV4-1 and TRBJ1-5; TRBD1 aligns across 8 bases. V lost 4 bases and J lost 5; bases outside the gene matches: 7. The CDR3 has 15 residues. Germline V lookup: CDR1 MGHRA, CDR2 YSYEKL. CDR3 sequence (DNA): TGCGCCAGCAGCCGCGGGACAGGCACCTATCAGCCCCAGCATTTT. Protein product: CASSRGTGTYQPQHF.

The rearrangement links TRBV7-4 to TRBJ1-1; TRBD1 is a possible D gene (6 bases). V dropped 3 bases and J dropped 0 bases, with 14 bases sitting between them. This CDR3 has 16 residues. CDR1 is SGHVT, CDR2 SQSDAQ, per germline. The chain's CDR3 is CASSFKGPGVNTEAFF. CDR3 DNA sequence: TGTGCCAGCAGCTTCAAGGGCCCAGGGGTGAACACTGAAGCTTTCTTT.

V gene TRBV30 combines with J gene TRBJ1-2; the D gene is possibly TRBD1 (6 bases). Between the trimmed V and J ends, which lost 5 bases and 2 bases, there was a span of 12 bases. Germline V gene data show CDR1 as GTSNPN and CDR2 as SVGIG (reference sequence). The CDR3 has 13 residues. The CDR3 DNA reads TGTGCCTGGTCCCGGACAGAAAACTATGGCTACACCTTC. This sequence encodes CAWSRTENYGYTF.

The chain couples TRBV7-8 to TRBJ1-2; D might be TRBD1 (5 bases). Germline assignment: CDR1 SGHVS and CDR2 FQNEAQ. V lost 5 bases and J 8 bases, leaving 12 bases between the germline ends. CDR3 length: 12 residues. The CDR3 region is CASSGDFYGYTF. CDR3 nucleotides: TGTGCCAGCAGCGGGGACTTTTACGGCTACACCTTC.

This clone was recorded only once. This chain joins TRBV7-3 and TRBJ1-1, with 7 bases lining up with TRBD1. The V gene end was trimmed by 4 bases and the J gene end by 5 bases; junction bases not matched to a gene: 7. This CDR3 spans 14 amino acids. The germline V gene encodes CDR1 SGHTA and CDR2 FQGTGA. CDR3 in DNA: TGTGCCAGCAGCTCAAAGGGGGCGGATACTGAAGCTTTCTTT. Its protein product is CASSSKGADTEAFF.

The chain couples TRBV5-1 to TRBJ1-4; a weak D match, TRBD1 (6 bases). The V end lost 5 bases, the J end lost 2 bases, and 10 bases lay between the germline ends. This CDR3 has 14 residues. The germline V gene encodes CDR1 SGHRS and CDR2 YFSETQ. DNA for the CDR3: TGCGCCAGCAGACCAGGGGTCACTAATGAAAAACTGTTTTTT. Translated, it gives CASRPGVTNEKLFF.

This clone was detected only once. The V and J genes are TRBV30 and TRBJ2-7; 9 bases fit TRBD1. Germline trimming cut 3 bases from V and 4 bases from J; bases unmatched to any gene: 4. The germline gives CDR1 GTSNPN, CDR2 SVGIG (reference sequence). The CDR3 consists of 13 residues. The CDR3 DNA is TGTGCCTGGAGGGGGACAGGGACTTACGAGCAGTACTTC. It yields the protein CAWRGTGTYEQYF.

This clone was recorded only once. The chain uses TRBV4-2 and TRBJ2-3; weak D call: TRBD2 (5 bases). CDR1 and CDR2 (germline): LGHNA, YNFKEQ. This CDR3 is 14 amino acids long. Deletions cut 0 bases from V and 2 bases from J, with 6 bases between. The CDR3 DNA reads TGTGCCAGCAGCCAAGAGAGGGCCACAGATACGCAGTATTTT. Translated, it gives CASSQERATDTQYF.

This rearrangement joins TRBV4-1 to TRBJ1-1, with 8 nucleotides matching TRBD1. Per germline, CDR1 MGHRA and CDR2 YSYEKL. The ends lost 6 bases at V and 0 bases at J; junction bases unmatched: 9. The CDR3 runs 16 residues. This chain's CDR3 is CASRFGQGALNTEAFF. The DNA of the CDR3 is TGCGCCAGCAGATTTGGACAGGGTGCTTTGAACACTGAAGCTTTCTTT.

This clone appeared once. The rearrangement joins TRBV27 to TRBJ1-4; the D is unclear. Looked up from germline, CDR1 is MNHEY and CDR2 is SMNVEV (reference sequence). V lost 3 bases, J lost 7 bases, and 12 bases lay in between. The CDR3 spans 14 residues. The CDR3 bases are TGTGCCAGCAGTTTGTTCCGGGGAGGTGAAAAACTGTTTTTT. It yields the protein CASSLFRGGEKLFF.